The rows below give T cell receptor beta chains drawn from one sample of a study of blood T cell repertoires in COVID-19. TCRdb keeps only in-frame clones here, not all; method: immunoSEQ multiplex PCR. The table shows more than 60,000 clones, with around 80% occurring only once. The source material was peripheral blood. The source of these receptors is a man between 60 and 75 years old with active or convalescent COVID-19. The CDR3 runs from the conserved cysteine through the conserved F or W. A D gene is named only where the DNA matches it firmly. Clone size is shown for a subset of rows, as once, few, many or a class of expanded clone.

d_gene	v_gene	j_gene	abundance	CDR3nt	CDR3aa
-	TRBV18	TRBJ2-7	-	TGTGCCAGCTCCCAGGGAGGCCCGGAGGTCGAGCAGTACTTC	CASSQGGPEVEQYF
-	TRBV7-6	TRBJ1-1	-	TGTGCCAGCAGCCCCCGGGAAGGAAAAAACACTGAAGCTTTCTTT	CASSPREGKNTEAFF
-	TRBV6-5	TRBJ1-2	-	TGTGCCAGCAGTTACTCGAAGTGGCGGACAGACTATGGCTACACCTTC	CASSYSKWRTDYGYTF
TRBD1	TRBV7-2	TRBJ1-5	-	TGTGCCAGCAGCCCACCCCATTGGCAGGGGGGAGGGCCCCAGCATTTT	CASSPPHWQGGGPQHF
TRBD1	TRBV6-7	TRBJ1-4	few	TGTGCCAGCAGTTACTCGGTGACAGGGAGATATGAAAAACTGTTTTTT	CASSYSVTGRYEKLFF
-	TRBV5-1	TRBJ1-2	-	TGCGCCAGCAGCTTGGCCGAGGGGGACTATGGCTACACCTTC	CASSLAEGDYGYTF
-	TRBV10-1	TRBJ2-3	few	TGCGCCAGCAGTGAGTCGTCTCAGGGTACAGATACGCAGTATTTT	CASSESSQGTDTQYF
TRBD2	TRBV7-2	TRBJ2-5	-	TGTGCCAGCAGCTCCGAGAGTCTAGCGGGTCAAGAGACCCAGTACTTC	CASSSESLAGQETQYF
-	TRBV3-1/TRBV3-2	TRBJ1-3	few	TGTGCCAGCAGCCAGGGACTTACCACCATATATTTT	CASSQGLTTIYF
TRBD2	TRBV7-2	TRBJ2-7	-	TGTGCCAGCAGCCTCCGAGGACTAGAATACGACCAGTACTTC	CASSLRGLEYDQYF
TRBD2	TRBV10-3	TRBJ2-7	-	TGTGCCATCAGTGATTCGGGACTAGCGGGGGCCTCCTACGAGCAGTACTTC	CAISDSGLAGASYEQYF
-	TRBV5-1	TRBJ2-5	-	TGCGCCAGCAGCTTGTACCCCCGAGGCCAAGAGACCCAGTACTTC	CASSLYPRGQETQYF
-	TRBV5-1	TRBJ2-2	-	TGCGCCAGCAGCTTGGGTGAGCCGGGGGAGCTGTTTTTT	CASSLGEPGELFF
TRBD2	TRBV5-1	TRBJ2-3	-	TGCGCCAGCAGCTTAGCGGGGGGGCCCCCAGATACGCAGTATTTT	CASSLAGGPPDTQYF
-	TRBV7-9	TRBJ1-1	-	TGTGCCAGCAGCTTAGCCATCGGGTTGGACACTGAAGCTTTCTTT	CASSLAIGLDTEAFF
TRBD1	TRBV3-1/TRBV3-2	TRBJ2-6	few	TGTGCCAGCAGCCCGATACTGGGACAGCTGAGGGCCATCTCTGGGGCCAACGTCCTGACTTTC	CASSPILGQLRAISGANVLTF
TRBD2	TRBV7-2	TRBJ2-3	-	TGTGCCAGCAGCTTGAATAGTGGCGGGGGGGTGGCAGATACGCAGTATTTT	CASSLNSGGGVADTQYF
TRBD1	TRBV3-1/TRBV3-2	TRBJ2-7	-	TGTGCCAGCAGCCAAGTCCCGGGACAGGGCGTGTACGAGCAGTACTTC	CASSQVPGQGVYEQYF
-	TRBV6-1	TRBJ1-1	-	TGTGCCAGCAGTAAAGCCCAGGAGAACACTGAAGCTTTCTTT	CASSKAQENTEAFF
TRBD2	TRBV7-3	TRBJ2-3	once	TGTGCCAGCAGCAACGGACTAGCGGGGGTAGATACGCAGTATTTT	CASSNGLAGVDTQYF
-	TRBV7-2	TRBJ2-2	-	TGTGCCAGCAGCTTAACAGGGAGGGACACCGGGGAGCTGTTTTTT	CASSLTGRDTGELFF
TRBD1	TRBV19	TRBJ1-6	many	TGTGCCTCCTCTCGGAATCCAGGGGGGTATAATTCACCCCTCCACTTT	CASSRNPGGYNSPLHF
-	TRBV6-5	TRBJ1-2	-	TGTGCCAGCATGATATCGCACCTGAGTGGCTATGGCTACACCTTC	CASMISHLSGYGYTF
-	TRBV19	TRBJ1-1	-	TGTGCCAGTACCCTTGCCCCGGGACAATTGAACACTGAAGCTTTCTTT	CASTLAPGQLNTEAFF